This T cell receptor beta chain was identified in a study of cytomegalovirus exposure and HLA in healthy donors. A multiplex PCR was run with 60 Vbeta primers and 13 Jbeta primers. The table came from immunoSEQ multiplex PCR; TCRdb's copy has only in-frame clones and leaves some out. The sample records fewer than 200,000 clones, around 79% being singletons. Nominally healthy donors were sampled, though unrecorded immune exposures were likely. V was trimmed by 4 bases and J by 13 bases, leaving 17 bases between them. This CDR3 has 13 amino acids. Germline-derived CDR1 and CDR2 are SGHAT and FQNNGV. The sequence came from a man aged 40-50 years in good health and CMV-seronegative. This chain connects TRBV11-2 to TRBJ1-3; D may be TRBD1 (5 bases). The material sequenced was PBMCs. CDR3 protein: CASSSVWTNEIYF. CDR3 coding DNA: TGTGCCAGCAGCTCAGTTTGGACAAACGAGATATATTTT.